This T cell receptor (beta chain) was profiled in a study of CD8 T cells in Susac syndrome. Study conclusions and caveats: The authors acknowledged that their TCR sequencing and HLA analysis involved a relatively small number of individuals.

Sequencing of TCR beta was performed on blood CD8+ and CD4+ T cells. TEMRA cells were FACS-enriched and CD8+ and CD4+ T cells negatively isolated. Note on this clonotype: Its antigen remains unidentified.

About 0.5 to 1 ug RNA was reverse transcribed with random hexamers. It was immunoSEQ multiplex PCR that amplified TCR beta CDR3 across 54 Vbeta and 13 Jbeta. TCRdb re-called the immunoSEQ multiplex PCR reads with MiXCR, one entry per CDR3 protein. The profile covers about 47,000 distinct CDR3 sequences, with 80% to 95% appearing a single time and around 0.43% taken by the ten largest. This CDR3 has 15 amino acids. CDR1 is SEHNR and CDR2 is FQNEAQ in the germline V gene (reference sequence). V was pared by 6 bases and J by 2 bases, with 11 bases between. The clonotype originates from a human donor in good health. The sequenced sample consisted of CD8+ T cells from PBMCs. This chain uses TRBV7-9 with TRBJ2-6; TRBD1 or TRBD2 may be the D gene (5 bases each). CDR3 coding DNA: TGTGCCAGCAGAGACGAGGGGACTGGGGCCAACGTCCTGACTTTC. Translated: CASRDEGTGANVLTF.